This entry concerns a single T cell receptor (beta chain). This clonotype was seen just once. The target of this receptor is not known. The record has no base qualities; no much larger clone is one base away. One read represents weak support. Instrument on record: Illumina HiSeq 2500. Quantitative 5'-RACE with molecular barcodes was the method used to prepare the TCR beta libraries. As for how the authors treated the data: A new computational method, built on a probabilistic model of VDJ rearrangement, was used to identify disease-linked TCR variants. TCRdb reprocessed the public reads (quality trimming at Q25 with fastp, clone calling with MiXCR) and kept in-frame beta chains. One record per CDR3 amino acid sequence lists the most common genes and DNA. The V and J calls reflect TCRdb's pipeline rather than the authors' work. This sample holds around 770,000 distinct CDR3 sequences; roughly 12% were observed only once. Roughly 0.51% of the sample is taken by the ten largest.

Per the germline V gene, SGHTA is the CDR1 and FQGTGA is the CDR2. There are 16 amino acids in the CDR3, from cysteine to phenylalanine inclusive. The CDR3 DNA has 48 bases and is translated from base 1. Clipping removes 2 bases from V and 7 bases from J, with 10 as the unmatched junction base count. The record originates from a study of CD8 T cells in ankylosing spondylitis listed by TCRdb under 2017. For the study in its entirety: The study set out to find disease-linked TCR variants by profiling T cell receptor beta repertoires in ankylosing spondylitis patients and healthy donors. The whole study cohort included over 85 healthy donors and around 24 ankylosing spondylitis patients. Peripheral blood was sampled, and synovial fluid was additionally collected from ankylosing spondylitis patients.

Overall study results and their limits: Blood from ankylosing spondylitis patients appeared to be characterized by a TCR beta motif composed of under 10 highly homologous amino acid variants. Significant enrichment of the disease-linked clones was reported in matched synovial fluid samples from ankylosing spondylitis patients. A CD8+ phenotype was shown by the disease-linked clones, which were found at relatively low frequencies in peripheral blood. Some motif variants had previously been reported in the synovial fluid and blood of reactive arthritis patients, which suggests shared mechanisms of disease initiation.

The rearrangement joined TRBV7-3 to TRBJ2-1; TRBD2 fits 8 bases in the junction. What was sequenced was blood, either unsorted or a sorted T cell fraction (not recorded which). The origin of this receptor is a male donor with ankylosing spondylitis. The DNA reads TGTGCCAGCAGCTTATTAAAAGCGGGGGCCTCAAATGAGCAGTTCTTC. Translated, this gives CASSLLKAGASNEQFF.